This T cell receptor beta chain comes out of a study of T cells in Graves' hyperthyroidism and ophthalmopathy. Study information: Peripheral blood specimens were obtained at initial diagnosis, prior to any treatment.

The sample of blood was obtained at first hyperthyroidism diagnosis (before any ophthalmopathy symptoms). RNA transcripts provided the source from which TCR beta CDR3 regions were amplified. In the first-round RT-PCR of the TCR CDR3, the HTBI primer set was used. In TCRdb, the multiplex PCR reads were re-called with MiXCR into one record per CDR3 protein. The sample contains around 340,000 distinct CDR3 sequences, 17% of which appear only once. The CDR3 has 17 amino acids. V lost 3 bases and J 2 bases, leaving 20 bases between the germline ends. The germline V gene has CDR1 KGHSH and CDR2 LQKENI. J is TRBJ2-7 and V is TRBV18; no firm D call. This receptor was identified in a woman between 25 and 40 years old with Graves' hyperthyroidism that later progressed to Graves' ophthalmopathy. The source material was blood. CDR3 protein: CASSPSQDGRLPYEQYF. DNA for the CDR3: TGTGCCAGCTCACCCTCGCAGGACGGACGATTACCCTACGAGCAGTACTTC.